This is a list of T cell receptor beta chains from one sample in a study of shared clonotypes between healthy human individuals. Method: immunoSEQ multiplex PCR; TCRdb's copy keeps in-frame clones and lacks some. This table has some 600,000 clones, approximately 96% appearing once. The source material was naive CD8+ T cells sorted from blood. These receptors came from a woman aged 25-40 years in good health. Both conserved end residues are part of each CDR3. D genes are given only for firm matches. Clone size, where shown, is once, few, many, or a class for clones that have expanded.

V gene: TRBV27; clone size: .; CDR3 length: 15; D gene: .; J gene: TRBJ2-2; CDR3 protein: CASSLEGFLAGELFF; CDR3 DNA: TGTGCCAGCAGTTTAGAAGGGTTTCTTGCCGGGGAGCTGTTTTTT
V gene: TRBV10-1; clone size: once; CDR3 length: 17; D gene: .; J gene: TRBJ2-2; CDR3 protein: CASSGTLQGLNTGELFF; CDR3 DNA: TGCGCCAGCAGCGGGACCCTACAGGGATTGAACACCGGGGAGCTGTTTTTT
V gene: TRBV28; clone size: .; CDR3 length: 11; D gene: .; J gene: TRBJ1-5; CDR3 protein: CASSSGGPQHF; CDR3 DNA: TGTGCCAGCAGTTCGGGGGGGCCCCAGCATTTT
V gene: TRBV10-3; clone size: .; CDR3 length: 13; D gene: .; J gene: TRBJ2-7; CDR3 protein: CAIRNSSSYEQYF; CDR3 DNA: TGTGCCATCAGAAACAGCAGCTCCTACGAGCAGTACTTC
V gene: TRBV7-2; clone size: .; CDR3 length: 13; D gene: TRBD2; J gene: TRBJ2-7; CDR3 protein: CASTYLAGYEQYF; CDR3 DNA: TGTGCCAGCACTTATCTAGCGGGCTACGAGCAGTACTTC
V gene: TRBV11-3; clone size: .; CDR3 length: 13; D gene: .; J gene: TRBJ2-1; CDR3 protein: CASSLGLGSEQFF; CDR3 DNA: TGTGCCAGCAGCTTAGGCTTAGGGAGTGAGCAGTTCTTC
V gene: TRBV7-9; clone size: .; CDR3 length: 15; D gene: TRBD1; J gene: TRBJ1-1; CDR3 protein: CASSFRQGAGTEAFF; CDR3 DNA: TGTGCCAGCAGCTTTCGACAGGGTGCGGGCACTGAAGCTTTCTTT
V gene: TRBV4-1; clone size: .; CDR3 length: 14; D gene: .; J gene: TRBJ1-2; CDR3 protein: CASSQEPRDAYYTF; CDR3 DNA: TGCGCCAGCAGCCAAGAGCCCCGGGACGCCTACTACACCTTC
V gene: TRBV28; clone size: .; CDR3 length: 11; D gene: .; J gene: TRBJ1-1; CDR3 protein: CASSPTREAFF; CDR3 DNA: TGTGCCAGCAGTCCGACCCGCGAAGCTTTCTTT
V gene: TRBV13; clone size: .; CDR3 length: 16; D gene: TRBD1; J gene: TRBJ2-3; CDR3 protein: CASSQRTGATTDTQYF; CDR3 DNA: TGTGCCAGCAGCCAGCGGACAGGGGCGACCACAGATACGCAGTATTTT
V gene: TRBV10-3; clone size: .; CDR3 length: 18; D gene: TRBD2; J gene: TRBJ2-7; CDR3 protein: CAISESTEGGSGISEQYF; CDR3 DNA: TGTGCCATCAGTGAGTCGACTGAGGGGGGTAGCGGGATAAGTGAGCAGTACTTC
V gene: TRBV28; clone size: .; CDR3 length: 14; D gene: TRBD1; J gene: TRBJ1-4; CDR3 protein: CASSSDRNREKLFF; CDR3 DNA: TGTGCCAGCAGTTCGGACAGGAACAGAGAAAAACTGTTTTTT
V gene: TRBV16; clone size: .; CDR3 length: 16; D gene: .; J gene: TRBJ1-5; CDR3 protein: CASSQSKGSSNQPQHF; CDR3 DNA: TGTGCCAGCAGCCAATCGAAGGGTAGTAGCAATCAGCCCCAGCATTTT
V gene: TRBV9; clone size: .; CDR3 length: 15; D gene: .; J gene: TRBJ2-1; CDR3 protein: CASSAYGSSYNEQFF; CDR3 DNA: TGTGCCAGCAGCGCTTACGGGAGCTCCTACAATGAGCAGTTCTTC
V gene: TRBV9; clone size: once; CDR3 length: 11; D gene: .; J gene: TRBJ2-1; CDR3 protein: CASSVGPEQFF; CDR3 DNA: TGTGCCAGCAGCGTCGGTCCCGAGCAGTTCTTC
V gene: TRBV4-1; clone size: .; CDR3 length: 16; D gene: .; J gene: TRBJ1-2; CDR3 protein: CASSQALLSGSYGYTF; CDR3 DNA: TGCGCCAGCAGCCAGGCCCTCCTGTCTGGGTCCTATGGCTACACCTTC
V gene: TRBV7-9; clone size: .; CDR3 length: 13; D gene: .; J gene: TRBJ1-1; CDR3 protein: CASSFEGDTEAFF; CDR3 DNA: TGTGCCAGCAGCTTTGAGGGGGACACTGAAGCTTTCTTT
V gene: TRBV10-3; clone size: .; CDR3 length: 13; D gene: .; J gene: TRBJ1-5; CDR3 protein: CATRDSLGQPQHF; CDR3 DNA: TGTGCCACCCGGGACTCCCTCGGGCAGCCCCAGCATTTT
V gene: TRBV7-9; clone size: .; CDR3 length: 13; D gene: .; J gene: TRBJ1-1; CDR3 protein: CASSLVTATEAFF; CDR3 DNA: TGTGCCAGCAGCTTAGTGACCGCCACTGAAGCTTTCTTT
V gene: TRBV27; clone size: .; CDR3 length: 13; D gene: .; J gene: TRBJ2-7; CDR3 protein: CASSLVPANEQYF; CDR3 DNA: TGTGCCAGCAGTTTAGTCCCCGCCAACGAGCAGTACTTC
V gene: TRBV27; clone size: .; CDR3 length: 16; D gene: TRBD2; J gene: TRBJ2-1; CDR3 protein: CASSLASGIIYNEQFF; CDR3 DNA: TGTGCCAGCAGTTTGGCTAGCGGGATAATCTACAATGAGCAGTTCTTC
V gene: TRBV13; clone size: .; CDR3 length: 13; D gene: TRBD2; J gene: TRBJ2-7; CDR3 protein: CASSPSGNHEQYF; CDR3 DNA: TGTGCCAGCAGCCCGAGCGGGAATCACGAGCAGTACTTC
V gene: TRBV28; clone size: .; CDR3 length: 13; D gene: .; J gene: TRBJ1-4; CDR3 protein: CASSLAANEKLFF; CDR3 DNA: TGTGCCAGCAGTTTGGCCGCAAATGAAAAACTGTTTTTT
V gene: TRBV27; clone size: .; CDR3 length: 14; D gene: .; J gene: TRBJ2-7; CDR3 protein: CASSLASEGYEQYF; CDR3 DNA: TGTGCCAGCAGTCTAGCGTCGGAGGGGTACGAGCAGTACTTC
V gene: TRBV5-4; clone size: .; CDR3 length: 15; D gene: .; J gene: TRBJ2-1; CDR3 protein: CASSLVTGPYNEQFF; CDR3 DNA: TGTGCCAGCAGCTTGGTGACCGGTCCATACAATGAGCAGTTCTTC
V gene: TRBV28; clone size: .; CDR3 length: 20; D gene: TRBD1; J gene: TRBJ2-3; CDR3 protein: CASSFPAGVRGGPSTDTQYF; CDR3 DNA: TGTGCCAGCAGTTTTCCCGCCGGGGTGAGAGGGGGCCCTAGCACAGATACGCAGTATTTT
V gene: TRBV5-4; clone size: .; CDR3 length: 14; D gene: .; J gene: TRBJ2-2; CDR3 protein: CASSPGDRAGELFF; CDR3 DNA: TGTGCCAGCAGTCCGGGGGACCGAGCCGGGGAGCTGTTTTTT
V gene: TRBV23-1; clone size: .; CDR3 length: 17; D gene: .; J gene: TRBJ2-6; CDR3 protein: CASSQAPRGAGANVLTF; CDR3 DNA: TGCGCCAGCAGTCAAGCCCCCCGGGGGGCAGGGGCCAACGTCCTGACTTTC
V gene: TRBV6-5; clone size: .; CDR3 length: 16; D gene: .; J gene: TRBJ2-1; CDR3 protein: CASSYSSSAIYNEQFF; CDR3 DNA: TGTGCCAGCAGTTACTCCTCTAGCGCCATCTACAATGAGCAGTTCTTC
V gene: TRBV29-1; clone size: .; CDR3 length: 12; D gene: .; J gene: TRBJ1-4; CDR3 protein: CSVEEQGEKLFF; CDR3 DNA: TGCAGCGTTGAAGAGCAGGGTGAAAAACTGTTTTTT
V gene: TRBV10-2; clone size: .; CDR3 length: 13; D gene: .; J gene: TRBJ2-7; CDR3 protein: CASSESPAYEQYF; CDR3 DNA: TGCGCCAGCAGTGAGTCCCCCGCCTACGAGCAGTACTTC
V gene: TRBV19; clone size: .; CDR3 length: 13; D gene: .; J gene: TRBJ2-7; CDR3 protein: CASSQVAAYEQYF; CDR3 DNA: TGTGCCAGTAGTCAGGTCGCCGCCTACGAGCAGTACTTC
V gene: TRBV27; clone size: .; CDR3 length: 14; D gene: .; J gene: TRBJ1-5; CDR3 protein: CASSSLTDYQPQHF; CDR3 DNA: TGTGCCAGCAGTTCCTTGACGGACTATCAGCCCCAGCATTTT
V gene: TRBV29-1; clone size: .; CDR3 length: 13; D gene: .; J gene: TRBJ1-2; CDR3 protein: CSVDEGRDYGYTF; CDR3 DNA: TGCAGCGTTGACGAGGGGCGCGACTATGGCTACACCTTC
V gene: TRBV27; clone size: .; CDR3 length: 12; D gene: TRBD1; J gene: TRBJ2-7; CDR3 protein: CATGQGPYEQYF; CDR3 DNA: TGTGCCACGGGACAGGGGCCCTACGAGCAGTACTTC
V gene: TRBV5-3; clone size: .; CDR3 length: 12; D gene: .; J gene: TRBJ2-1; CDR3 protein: CASSGAHNEQFF; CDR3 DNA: TGTGCCAGCAGCGGCGCCCACAATGAGCAGTTCTTC
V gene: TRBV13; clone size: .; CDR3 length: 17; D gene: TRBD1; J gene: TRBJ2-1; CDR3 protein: CASSSTSGTGSYNEQFF; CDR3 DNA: TGTGCCAGCAGCTCCACCTCCGGGACAGGCTCCTACAATGAGCAGTTCTTC
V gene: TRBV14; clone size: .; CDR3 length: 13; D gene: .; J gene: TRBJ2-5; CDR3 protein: CASSQASGQEQYF; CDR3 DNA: TGTGCCAGCAGCCAAGCGAGCGGACAAGAGCAGTACTTC
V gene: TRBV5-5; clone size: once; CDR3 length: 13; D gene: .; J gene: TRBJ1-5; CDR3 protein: CASSIRVGQPQHF; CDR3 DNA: TGTGCCAGCAGCATTAGGGTCGGTCAGCCCCAGCATTTT
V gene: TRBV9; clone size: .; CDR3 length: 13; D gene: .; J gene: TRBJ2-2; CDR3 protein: CASSLGGTGELFF; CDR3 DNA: TGTGCCAGCAGCCTTGGAGGCACCGGGGAGCTGTTTTTT
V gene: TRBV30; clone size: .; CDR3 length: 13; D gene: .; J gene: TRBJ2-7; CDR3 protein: CAWSEVQLYEQYF; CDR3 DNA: TGTGCCTGGAGTGAGGTACAGCTTTACGAGCAGTACTTC
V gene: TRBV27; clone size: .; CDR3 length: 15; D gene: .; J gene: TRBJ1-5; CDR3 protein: CASSSVGSSNQPQHF; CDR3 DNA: TGTGCCAGCAGTTCTGTAGGGAGTAGCAATCAGCCCCAGCATTTT
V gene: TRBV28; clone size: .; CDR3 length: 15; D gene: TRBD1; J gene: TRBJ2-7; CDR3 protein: CASSPTGGASYEQYF; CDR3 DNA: TGTGCCAGCAGTCCCACAGGGGGCGCATCCTACGAGCAGTACTTC
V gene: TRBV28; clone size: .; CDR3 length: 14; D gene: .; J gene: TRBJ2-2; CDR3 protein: CASSLWGDTGELFF; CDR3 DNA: TGTGCCAGCAGTTTATGGGGGGACACCGGGGAGCTGTTTTTT
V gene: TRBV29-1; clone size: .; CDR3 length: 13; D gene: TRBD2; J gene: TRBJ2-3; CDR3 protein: CSVEGGLAITQYF; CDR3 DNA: TGCAGCGTTGAAGGGGGACTAGCGATCACGCAGTATTTT
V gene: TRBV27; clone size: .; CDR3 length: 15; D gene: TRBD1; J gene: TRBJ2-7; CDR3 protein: CASSIQGDAPYEQYF; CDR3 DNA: TGTGCCAGCAGTATACAGGGGGACGCACCCTACGAGCAGTACTTC
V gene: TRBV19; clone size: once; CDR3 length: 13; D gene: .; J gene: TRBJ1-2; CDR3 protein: CASSTILNYGYTF; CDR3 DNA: TGTGCCAGTAGTACCATCCTGAACTATGGCTACACCTTC
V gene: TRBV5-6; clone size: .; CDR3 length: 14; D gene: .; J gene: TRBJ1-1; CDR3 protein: CASSLYLLHTEAFF; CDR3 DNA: TGTGCCAGCAGCTTGTACCTGCTACACACTGAAGCTTTCTTT
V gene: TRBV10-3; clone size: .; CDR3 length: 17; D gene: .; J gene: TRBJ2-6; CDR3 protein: CAISDPDSPGGANVLTF; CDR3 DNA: TGTGCCATCAGTGACCCGGACAGCCCGGGGGGGGCCAACGTCCTGACTTTC
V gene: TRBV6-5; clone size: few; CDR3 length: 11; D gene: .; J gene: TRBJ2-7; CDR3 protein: CASSYGDEQYF; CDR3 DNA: TGTGCCAGCAGTTACGGCGACGAGCAGTACTTC
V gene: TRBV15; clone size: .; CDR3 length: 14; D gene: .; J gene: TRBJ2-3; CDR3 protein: CATSTARSPDTQYF; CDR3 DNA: TGTGCCACCAGCACGGCCCGGAGCCCAGATACGCAGTATTTT
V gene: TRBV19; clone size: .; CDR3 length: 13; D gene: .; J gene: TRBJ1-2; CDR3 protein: CASRTGTQSGYTF; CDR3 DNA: TGTGCCAGTCGAACCGGGACACAGTCTGGCTACACCTTC
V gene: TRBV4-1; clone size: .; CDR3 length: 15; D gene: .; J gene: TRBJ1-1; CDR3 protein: CASSQSHWGGTEAFF; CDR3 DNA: TGCGCCAGCAGCCAAAGCCACTGGGGGGGGACTGAAGCTTTCTTT